The 20 T cell receptor beta chains below all came from one sample that was sequenced in a study of neurological immune-mediated disorders. From the 5' RACE reads, TCRdb called clonotypes with MiXCR, one entry per CDR3 protein. The data hold nearly 60,000 distinct CDR3 sequences, with roughly 3.3% observed a single time. Sequencing was carried out using PBMCs. The source is a woman in her twenties or thirties with multiple sclerosis.

This clonotype was recorded a few times. It may be a read error: a sequence one base away is much more abundant. The chain carries TRBV27 and TRBJ1-5; D is uncertain. The CDR3 runs to 13 residues. Germline loops: CDR1 MNHEY, CDR2 SMNVEV (reference sequence). The CDR3 reads CASSFVLGQPQNF. CDR3 nucleotides: TGTGCCAGCAGTTTCGTTCTAGGGCAGCCCCAGAATTTT.

This clonotype was counted ten times or more. The chain links TRBV10-3 to TRBJ2-3, with D possibly called TRBD1 or TRBD2 (5 bases each). Trimming shortened V by 6 bases and J by 2 bases, and 24 bases separated the two germline ends. This CDR3 comprises 18 residues. Germline CDR1 and CDR2: ENHRY and SYGVKD. CDR3 amino acids: CAIRTGTPVGKNTDTQYF. CDR3 coding DNA: TGTGCCATCAGGACCGGGACCCCAGTCGGTAAAAACACAGATACGCAGTATTTT.

There are many counts of this clonotype. V and J are TRBV29-1 and TRBJ2-1, with 11 bases aligning to TRBD2. The CDR3 consists of 12 residues. Germline CDR1 SQVTM, CDR2 ANQGSEA. Germline trimming cut 7 bases from V and 6 bases from J; bases unmatched to any gene: 2. CDR3 sequence reads: CSAGLAGNEQFF. Written as DNA, the CDR3 is TGCAGCGCCGGACTAGCGGGCAATGAGCAGTTCTTC.

For this clonotype: A read error is possible here, since a much larger clone lies one base away. This chain links TRBV5-4 with TRBJ1-2; D uncertain. CDR1 and CDR2 (germline): SGHNT, YYREEE (reference sequence). This CDR3 spans 14 amino acids. V shed 4 bases and J shed 4 bases, with 14 bases lying between them. The CDR3 DNA follows: TGTGCCAGCAGCCCGGGAAACCAGATCTATGGCTACACCTTC. Protein sequence: CASSPGNQIYGYTF.

This clonotype was picked up many times. The chain links TRBV7-2 to TRBJ2-7; 10 nucleotides line up with TRBD1. The V gene end was trimmed by 1 base and the J gene end by 3 bases; junction bases not matched to a gene: 6. The CDR3 consists of 16 residues. Per the germline V gene, CDR1 is SGHTA and CDR2 is FQGNSA. This CDR3 is CASSLGVGTGDYEQYF. In DNA form, the CDR3 reads TGTGCCAGCAGCTTAGGGGTGGGGACAGGGGACTACGAGCAGTACTTC.

This clonotype was counted at least ten times. This sequence joins TRBV5-1 and TRBJ2-7; 10 bases map to TRBD1. J lost 3 bases, V lost 4 bases, and 7 bases had no gene match. Per the germline V gene, CDR1 is SGHRS and CDR2 is YFSETQ. This CDR3 has 15 residues. The CDR3 is CASSPGQGNIYEQYF. CDR3 in DNA: TGCGCCAGCAGCCCGGGACAGGGGAACATCTACGAGCAGTACTTC.

This clonotype was counted many times. The CDR3 protein is CASSAPPPYGYTF. In DNA, the CDR3 is TGTGCCAGCAGCGCCCCCCCCCCCTATGGCTACACCTTC. The chain has TRBV7-9 and TRBJ1-2; D gene unclear. The ends were cut back, 5 bases at V and 4 bases at J, with 11 bases in the middle. The length of the CDR3 is 13 residues. The germline gives CDR1 SEHNR, CDR2 FQNEAQ (reference sequence).

The table lists this clonotype with many counts. CDR3 DNA: TGTGCCAGCAGTCCGACTAGCGGGGGTTACTACGAGCAGTACTTC. This sequence encodes CASSPTSGGYYEQYF. The V and J genes are TRBV12-3 or TRBV12-4 and TRBJ2-7; 12 nucleotides match TRBD2. The J segment lost 3 bases and the V segment lost 5 bases, leaving 5 bases of the junction unmatched. The CDR3 has 15 residues.

This clonotype showed up many times. The rearrangement uses TRBV11-1 and TRBJ2-1; D not certain. V lost 1 base to trimming and J lost 4 bases, with 14 bases between them. Germline CDR1 is SGHAT and CDR2 is FQDESV (reference sequence). The CDR3 is 16 amino acids. The CDR3 reads CASSLVRSDLYNEQFF. The CDR3 DNA reads TGTGCCAGCAGCTTAGTACGGTCGGACCTATACAATGAGCAGTTCTTC.

This clonotype has at least ten counts. The chain is built from TRBV6-6 and TRBJ1-1, with unresolved D. Germline CDR1 and CDR2: MNHNY and SVGAGI (reference sequence). V was trimmed by 2 bases and J by 6 bases, leaving 7 bases between them. This CDR3 is 12 amino acids long. In DNA form, the CDR3 reads TGTGCCAGCAGTTACCCGACACCTGAAGCTTTCTTT. It is translated as CASSYPTPEAFF.

This clonotype was observed many times. The genes are TRBV2 and TRBJ1-1; 9 nucleotides agree with TRBD1. Trimming removed 6 bases from V and 5 bases from J; junction bases left unmatched: 4. The CDR3 loop spans 13 amino acids. Germline V lookup: CDR1 SNHLY, CDR2 FYNNEI. The CDR3 protein is CASRGTGRTEAFF. CDR3 coding DNA: TGTGCCAGCAGGGGGACAGGGAGAACTGAAGCTTTCTTT.

The table lists this clonotype with many counts. The CDR3 coding sequence is TGTGCCAGCAGCTGGGGGGCACAGGGAACAACCGGGGAGCTGTTTTTT. Amino acids: CASSWGAQGTTGELFF. The chain combines TRBV27 with TRBJ2-2; either TRBD1 or TRBD2 may fit D (6 bases each). Trimming shortened V by 6 bases and J by 5 bases, and 19 bases separated the two germline ends. Germline values: CDR1 MNHEY, CDR2 SMNVEV (reference sequence). The CDR3 consists of 16 residues.

In this sample, this clonotype turned up many times. This chain links TRBV6-2 or TRBV6-3 with TRBJ2-1, with 7 positions matching TRBD2. V dropped 5 bases and J dropped 4; count of bases not matched to a gene: 5. The CDR3 runs to 14 residues. In germline, CDR1 is MNHEY, CDR2 SVGEGT. The CDR3 DNA reads as TGTGCCAGCAGTCCCACTAGCGCTTACAATGAGCAGTTCTTC. This sequence encodes CASSPTSAYNEQFF.

This clonotype was detected ten times or more. The CDR3 sequence is CAISESGELYGYTF. CDR3 coding DNA: TGTGCCATCAGTGAGTCCGGGGAGTTGTATGGCTACACCTTC. V is TRBV10-3 and J is TRBJ1-2; D gene uncertain. The CDR3 covers 14 residues. The V end was cut by 0 bases, the J end by 5 bases, with 10 bases between. The germline CDR1 and CDR2 sequences are ENHRY and SYGVKD.

This clonotype was found many times. The chain joins TRBV7-2 to TRBJ1-5; 7 bases align to TRBD1. The germline V gene encodes CDR1 SGHTA and CDR2 FQGNSA. CDR3 length equals 15 residues. With 2 bases clipped from V and 7 bases from J, the junction kept 8 bases outside the gene matches. The CDR3 is CASSLRGGAVQPQHF. CDR3 DNA sequence: TGTGCCAGCAGCTTAAGAGGGGGCGCAGTGCAGCCCCAGCATTTT.

This clonotype was counted many times. J is TRBJ2-1 and V is TRBV7-6; the match to TRBD2 covers 9 bases. CDR1 is SGHVS and CDR2 is FNYEAQ in the germline V gene. This CDR3 region has 16 residues. The V gene end was trimmed by 0 bases and the J gene end by 4 bases; junction bases not matched to a gene: 4. CDR3 region: CASSLASGGQYNEQFF. In DNA, the CDR3 is TGTGCCAGCAGCTTAGCTAGCGGGGGTCAGTACAATGAGCAGTTCTTC.

This clonotype was observed many times. The chain employs TRBV20-1 and TRBJ2-1; D tentatively reads TRBD1 or TRBD2 (5 bases each). The germline gives CDR1 DFQATT, CDR2 SNEGSKA (reference sequence). The CDR3 spans 15 residues. Trimming removed 6 bases at V and 0 bases at J, with 15 bases between. The CDR3 sequence: CSADRDLSSYNEQFF. CDR3 nucleotide sequence: TGCAGTGCGGACCGGGACCTGAGCTCCTACAATGAGCAGTTCTTC.

This clonotype was counted a few times. The chain is built from TRBV5-1 and TRBJ1-1; maybe TRBD1 (6 bases). Germline-derived CDR1 and CDR2 are SGHRS and YFSETQ. V was shortened by 4 bases and J by 1 base, with 11 bases between the two germline ends. The CDR3 has 14 residues. CDR3 DNA: TGCGCCAGCAGCGATGGACAGCCGAACACTGAAGCTTTCTTT. It yields the protein CASSDGQPNTEAFF.

The sample holds many counts of this clonotype. The rearrangement links TRBV20-1 to TRBJ2-4, with 9 bases matching TRBD1. The CDR3 has 17 residues. Germline values: CDR1 DFQATT, CDR2 SNEGSKA (reference sequence). V lost 6 bases, J lost 5 bases, and 17 bases stayed unmatched. DNA of the CDR3: TGCAGTGCCACACAACCTTGGACAGGGGTAGTGGAAAACATTCAGTACTTC. Its translation is CSATQPWTGVVENIQYF.

With regard to this clonotype: A much larger clone lies one base from this, so it may be a read error. The V gene is TRBV11-3, the J gene TRBJ2-1, with D possibly matching TRBD1 (5 bases). The CDR3 has 11 amino acids. V dropped 6 bases and J dropped 5 bases, with 5 bases sitting between them. Per the germline V gene, CDR1 is SGHNT and CDR2 is YENEEA. In DNA form, the CDR3 reads TGTGCCAGCAGAGGGGACAATGAGCAGTTCTTC. It codes for CASRGDNEQFF.